This TCR beta chain was captured by sequencing in a study of blood T cell repertoires in COVID-19. Study-level information: Specimens from acute and convalescent COVID-19 originated in the United States, Italy and Spain.

This clone appeared once. Sequencing was performed with immunoSEQ multiplex PCR; in TCRdb, only in-frame clones are kept and a portion is missing. The data contain a few hundred thousand clones, roughly 88% of them singletons. The ends lost 3 bases at V and 8 bases at J; junction bases unmatched: 12. Looked up from germline, CDR1 is GTSNPN and CDR2 is SVGIG (reference sequence). The CDR3 has 15 amino acids. The receptor comes from a woman in her 70s with COVID-19, enrolled during active disease. V usage is TRBV30 and J usage is TRBJ2-3; 9 nucleotides line up with TRBD2. Sequencing was done on a sample of peripheral blood. The CDR3 here is CAWRRIAGAAGTQYF. The CDR3 DNA reads as TGTGCCTGGAGACGGATAGCGGGAGCGGCAGGTACGCAGTATTTT.